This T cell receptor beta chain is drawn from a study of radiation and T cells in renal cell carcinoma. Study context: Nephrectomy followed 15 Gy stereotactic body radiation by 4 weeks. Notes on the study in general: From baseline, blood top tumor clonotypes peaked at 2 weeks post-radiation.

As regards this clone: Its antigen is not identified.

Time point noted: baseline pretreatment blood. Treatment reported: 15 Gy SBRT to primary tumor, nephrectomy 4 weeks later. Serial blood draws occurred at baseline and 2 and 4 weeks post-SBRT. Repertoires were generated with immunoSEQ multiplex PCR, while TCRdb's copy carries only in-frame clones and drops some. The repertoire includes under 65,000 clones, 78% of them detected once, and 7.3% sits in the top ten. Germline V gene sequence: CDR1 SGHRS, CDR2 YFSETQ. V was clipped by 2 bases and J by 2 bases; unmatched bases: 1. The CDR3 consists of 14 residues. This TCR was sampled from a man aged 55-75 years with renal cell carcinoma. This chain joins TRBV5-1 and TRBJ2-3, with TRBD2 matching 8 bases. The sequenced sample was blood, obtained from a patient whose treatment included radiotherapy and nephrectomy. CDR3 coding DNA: TGCGCCAGCAGCTTCGGGGGGGACACAGATACGCAGTATTTT. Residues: CASSFGGDTDTQYF.